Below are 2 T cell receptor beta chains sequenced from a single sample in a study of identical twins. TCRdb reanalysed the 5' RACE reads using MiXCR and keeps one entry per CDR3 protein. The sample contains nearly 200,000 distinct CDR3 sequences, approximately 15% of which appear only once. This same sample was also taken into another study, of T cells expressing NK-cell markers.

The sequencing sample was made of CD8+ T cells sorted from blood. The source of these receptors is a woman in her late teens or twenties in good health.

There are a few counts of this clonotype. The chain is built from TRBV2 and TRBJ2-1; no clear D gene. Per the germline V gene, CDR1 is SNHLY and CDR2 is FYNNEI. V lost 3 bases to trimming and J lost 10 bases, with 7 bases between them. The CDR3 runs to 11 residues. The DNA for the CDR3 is TGTGCCAGCAGTGATGGCGGAGAGCAGTTCTTC. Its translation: CASSDGGEQFF.

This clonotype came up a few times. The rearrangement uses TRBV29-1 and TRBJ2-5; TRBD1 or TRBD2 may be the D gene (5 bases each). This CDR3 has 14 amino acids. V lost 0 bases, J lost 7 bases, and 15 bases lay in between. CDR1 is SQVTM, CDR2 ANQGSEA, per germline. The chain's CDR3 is CSVEDLWAGGTQYF. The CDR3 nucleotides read TGCAGCGTTGAAGATCTGTGGGCTGGGGGGACCCAGTACTTC.